Included here is one TCR beta chain sequence, with context. Its antigen is as yet unknown. Mismatch with germline at one junction end may stem from a read error. There were TCR beta CDR3 regions amplified from RNA transcripts. The primer set for the first-round RT-PCR of the TCR CDR3 was HTBI. TCRdb re-called the multiplex PCR reads through MiXCR, storing one row per CDR3 protein. The data contain 750,000 to 950,000 distinct CDR3 sequences, around 38% of them seen just once; the ten biggest clones take up around 10%. This sample stems from a study of T cells in Graves' hyperthyroidism and ophthalmopathy. Study outcomes and limitations: Most expanded thyroid clonotypes above 0.001 also appeared in blood.

This CDR3 has 14 amino acids. Germline V gene data show CDR1 as SGHTA and CDR2 as FQGNSA. The V and J genes are TRBV7-2 and TRBJ1-3, with D unclear. This TCR was recovered from a young man with Graves' hyperthyroidism. The sample consisted of blood. The CDR3 sequence is CASSQVSQGNTIYF. In DNA, the CDR3 is TGCGCCAGCAGCCAAGTATCACAAGGAAACACCATATATTTT.